Below, 30 T cell receptor beta chains from the same sample are listed, as sequenced in a study of T cells in tumors after PD-1 blockade. Some clones are missing from TCRdb's copy, which holds only in-frame ones; the method was immunoSEQ multiplex PCR. This table holds 20,000 to 25,000 clones, around 80% found once. The sample here was PBMCs, taken before anti-PD-1 treatment. These receptors came from a human donor with basal cell carcinoma.

V and J are TRBV19 and TRBJ2-2; 10 bases are a match to TRBD2. Germline V CDR1 and CDR2: LNHDA, SQIVND (reference sequence). CDR3 length: 16 residues. The V and J ends lost 5 bases and 1 base, in that order; junction bases with no gene match: 4. This CDR3 reads CASSSSGSQNTGELFF. In DNA form, the CDR3 reads TGTGCCAGTAGTTCTAGCGGGAGTCAGAACACCGGGGAGCTGTTTTTT.

The V call is TRBV5-5, the J call TRBJ1-4; possible D gene TRBD1, 5 bases. The CDR3 has 14 amino acids. The ends were cut back, 4 bases at V and 8 bases at J, with 15 bases in the middle. Germline CDR1 is SGHKS and CDR2 is YYEKEE (reference sequence). CDR3 nucleotide sequence: TGTGCCAGCAGCCCGCCGGGGGGAGGGGAAAAACTGTTTTTT. As protein: CASSPPGGGEKLFF.

This chain links TRBV19 with TRBJ2-1; D tentatively reads TRBD1 or TRBD2 (6 bases each). CDR1 is LNHDA and CDR2 is SQIVND in the germline V gene (reference sequence). V lost 8 bases and J 9 bases, leaving 20 bases between the germline ends. The CDR3 runs 14 residues. The CDR3 spells CASSDRSGSGEQFF. In nucleotides, the CDR3 is TGTGCCAGTTCTGACAGGTCCGGGAGTGGTGAGCAGTTCTTC.

The chain has TRBV6-5 and TRBJ2-5; D gene uncertain. Trimming shortened V by 7 bases and J by 4 bases, and 7 bases separated the two germline ends. The CDR3 covers 11 residues. Germline V gene lookup returns CDR1 MNHEY and CDR2 SVGAGI. The CDR3: CASMWLETQYF. The CDR3 region has the DNA TGTGCCAGCATGTGGTTAGAGACCCAGTACTTC.

The CDR3 protein is CASILLPLYQETQYF. CDR3 bases: TGTGCCAGCATTTTGCTACCACTATACCAAGAGACCCAGTACTTC. This chain uses TRBV2 with TRBJ2-5; the D is unclear. V was clipped by 7 bases and J by 0 bases, with 15 bases between them. CDR1 and CDR2 (germline): SNHLY, FYNNEI. The length of the CDR3 is 15 residues.

The chain combines TRBV7-3 with TRBJ2-3; TRBD1 might be the D (5 bases). V was cut by 5 bases and J by 8 bases, with 20 bases left in between. CDR3 length equals 15 residues. Germline assignment: CDR1 SGHTA and CDR2 FQGTGA. CDR3: CASSLSGTGLGTQYF. CDR3 in DNA: TGTGCCAGCAGCCTATCTGGAACAGGTTTGGGTACGCAGTATTTT.

The chain is built from TRBV18 and TRBJ2-3; a weak D match, TRBD2 (7 bases). The CDR3 contains 17 residues. The germline V gene has CDR1 KGHSH and CDR2 LQKENI. Trimming stripped 4 bases from V and 4 bases from J, with 21 bases between. The CDR3 sequence: CASSRMTSGGPADTQYF. Written as DNA, the CDR3 is TGTGCCAGCTCACGTATGACGTCGGGGGGCCCCGCAGATACGCAGTATTTT.

V is TRBV6-4 and J is TRBJ2-1; a possible D gene is TRBD2 (6 bases). V lost 3 bases to trimming and J lost 3 bases, with 12 bases between them. From germline, CDR1 is MRHNA and CDR2 SNTAGT. This CDR3 spans 15 amino acids. DNA for the CDR3: TGTGCCAGCAGTGAAGGGGACTTCGACTACAATGAGCAGTTCTTC. It encodes CASSEGDFDYNEQFF.

In DNA, the CDR3 is TGTGCCAGCAGCAGAGGACTAGCGGGAGTAGGGGCTGCGGGCGAGCAGTACTTC. As protein: CASSRGLAGVGAAGEQYF. The chain joins TRBV4-2 to TRBJ2-7, with 13 bases aligning to TRBD2. This CDR3 region has 18 residues. Trimming removed 5 bases from V and 6 bases from J; junction bases left unmatched: 16. Germline lookup yields CDR1 LGHNA and CDR2 YNFKEQ.

The chain is built from TRBV7-9 and TRBJ2-7; D unclear. V dropped 5 bases and J dropped 6 bases, with 17 bases sitting between them. Looked up from germline, CDR1 is SEHNR and CDR2 is FQNEAQ (reference sequence). The CDR3 loop spans 14 amino acids. CDR3 residues: CASSLITSHSEQYF. CDR3 DNA: TGTGCCAGCAGCCTGATTACATCTCACTCCGAGCAGTACTTC. Combining the CDR3 with reference TRBV7-9 and TRBJ2-7 gives the whole variable domain DTGVSQNPRHKITKRGQNVTFRCDPISEHNRLYWYRQTLGQGPEFLTYFQNEAQLEKSRLLSDRFSAERPKGSFSTLEIQRTEQGDSAMYLCASSLITSHSEQYFGPGTRLTVT.

CDR3 residues: CASSMTAFPNEQFF. The CDR3, as DNA: TGTGCCAGCAGTATGACTGCTTTCCCCAATGAGCAGTTCTTC. The chain recombines TRBV5-5 with TRBJ2-1; no firm D call. Trimming stripped 5 bases from V and 6 bases from J, with 15 bases between. The CDR3 covers 14 residues. Germline CDR1 and CDR2: SGHKS and YYEKEE (reference sequence).

The chain combines TRBV2 with TRBJ2-1; 13 bases align to TRBD2. Germline CDR1 and CDR2: SNHLY and FYNNEI. V shed 10 bases and J 8 bases; nucleotides not matched to a gene: 11. This CDR3 has 15 residues. The CDR3 nucleotides are TGTGCCACCCGAGCTGGGACTAGCGGGGTACATGAGCAGTTCTTC. This translates into CATRAGTSGVHEQFF.

This chain connects TRBV24-1 to TRBJ2-3; TRBD2 might be the D (6 bases). V lost 1 base, J lost 14 bases, and 15 bases lay in between. The CDR3 is 13 amino acids. Germline V gene lookup returns CDR1 KGHDR and CDR2 SFDVKD. CDR3 nucleotide sequence: TGTGCCACCAGTGATTTAGGAGGGTCCAGGAGGTATTTT. Translation gives CATSDLGGSRRYF.

This chain uses TRBV3-1 (or the pseudogene TRBV3-2) with TRBJ1-2; D unresolved. V dropped 6 bases and J dropped 7 bases, with 9 bases sitting between them. CDR3 length: 11 residues. Germline CDR1 reads LGHDT; CDR2 reads YNNKEL (reference sequence). The CDR3 protein is CASSRGRGYTF. CDR3 bases: TGTGCCAGCAGTCGAGGGCGTGGCTACACCTTC.

This chain joins TRBV10-3 and TRBJ1-4; D ambiguous. Germline lookup yields CDR1 ENHRY and CDR2 SYGVKD. CDR3 size: 13 residues. Trimming removed 10 bases from V and 3 bases from J, with 12 bases in between. The CDR3 nucleotides read TGTGCCACCCAGACGGAGCCTAATGAAAAACTGTTTTTT. Translation gives CATQTEPNEKLFF.

This clone was recorded only once. This chain joins TRBV6-2 or TRBV6-3 and TRBJ2-1; D remains unclear. CDR1 and CDR2 (germline): MNHEY, SVGEGT. This CDR3 is built from 13 residues. Trimming took 3 bases from V and 5 from J, leaving 8 bases between them. CDR3 region: CASSYETHNEQFF. In nucleotides, the CDR3 is TGTGCCAGCAGTTATGAGACACACAATGAGCAGTTCTTC.

The chain employs TRBV6-2 or TRBV6-3 and TRBJ2-2, with D possibly being TRBD2 (6 bases). CDR1 and CDR2 from the germline V gene are MNHEY and SVGEGT. The CDR3 loop spans 16 amino acids. Trimming left V 5 bases short and J 6 bases short, with 19 bases between. For the CDR3, the DNA is TGTGCCAGCAGTCAGGGCTTGAAGCGGGCTCCCGGGGAGCTGTTTTTT. Encoded protein: CASSQGLKRAPGELFF.

The chain recombines TRBV6-5 with TRBJ1-3; no reliable D call. Germline CDR1 MNHEY, CDR2 SVGAGI. The V end was cut by 6 bases, the J end by 1 base, with 7 bases between. The CDR3 is 13 amino acids. CDR3 residues: CASRWLSGNTIYF. The CDR3 bases are TGTGCCAGCAGGTGGTTGTCTGGAAACACCATATATTTT.

This sequence joins TRBV5-1 and TRBJ2-5, with 11 bases lining up with TRBD2. The CDR3 is 16 residues long. The junction had 3 bases not matched to a gene; V was cut back by 0 bases and J by 2 bases. CDR1 and CDR2 (germline): SGHRS, YFSETQ. CDR3 amino acids: CASSLAPSGGQETQYF. CDR3 sequence (DNA): TGCGCCAGCAGCTTGGCGCCTAGCGGGGGGCAAGAGACCCAGTACTTC. The full variable domain, with the rest looked up from reference TRBV5-1 and TRBJ2-5, is KAGVTQTPRYLIKTRGQQVTLSCSPISGHRSVSWYQQTPGQGLQFLFEYFSETQRNKGNFPGRFSGRQFSNSRSEMNVSTLELGDSALYLCASSLAPSGGQETQYFGPGTRLLVL.

Remarks on this clone: This same CDR3 is encoded by further DNA sequences in the sample. The chain carries TRBV12-1 and TRBJ2-1; TRBD2 reflects the table's D call only, with no check against the DNA. TRBV12-1 is a known pseudogene. This CDR3 spans 17 amino acids. CDR3 loop: CASSFSPGTSGNNEQFF. In DNA, the CDR3 is TGTGCCAGTAGCTTCTCTCCCGGGACTAGCGGGAATAATGAGCAGTTCTTC.

V gene TRBV18 combines with J gene TRBJ1-6; 9 positions agree with TRBD1. Germline CDR1 reads KGHSH; CDR2 reads LQKENI. The CDR3 covers 16 residues. Trimming removed 6 bases from V and 7 bases from J; junction bases left unmatched: 10. CDR3 region: CASSPGGTGRNSPLHF. The CDR3 coding sequence is TGTGCCAGCTCCCCAGGCGGGACAGGGAGAAATTCACCCCTCCACTTT.

The chain recombines TRBV6-5 with TRBJ2-5; TRBD1 is a possible D gene (6 bases). This CDR3 has 14 residues. Germline V gene sequence: CDR1 MNHEY, CDR2 SVGAGI. V shed 6 bases and J shed 7 bases, with 18 bases lying between them. CDR3 amino acids: CASRPTGIWGTQYF. The CDR3, as DNA: TGTGCCAGCAGACCCACAGGGATTTGGGGGACCCAGTACTTC.

The chain uses TRBV6-1 and TRBJ2-1, with 7 bases fitting TRBD2. Trimming took 2 bases from V and 3 from J; bases not matched to a gene: 4. The CDR3 extends over 15 amino acids. The germline V gene has CDR1 MNHNS and CDR2 SASEGT. The CDR3 protein is CASSERAGYYNEQFF. CDR3 bases: TGTGCCAGCAGTGAACGAGCGGGGTACTACAATGAGCAGTTCTTC.

The V gene is TRBV3-1 (or the pseudogene TRBV3-2), the J gene TRBJ2-2; possible D gene TRBD2, 5 bases. The CDR3 has 15 residues. The germline gives CDR1 LGHDT, CDR2 YNNKEL (reference sequence). V was clipped by 4 bases and J by 0 bases, with 9 bases between them. CDR3 amino acids: CASSLRTSNTGELFF. Here the CDR3 DNA reads TGTGCCAGCAGCCTTCGGACTTCGAACACCGGGGAGCTGTTTTTT.

The chain joins TRBV25-1 to TRBJ1-2; D gene unclear. The CDR3 has 14 amino acids. V dropped 11 bases and J dropped 7 bases, with 23 bases sitting between them. Germline assignment: CDR1 MGHDK and CDR2 SYGVNS. CDR3: CAFTQLVVGIGYTF. CDR3 DNA sequence: TGTGCCTTCACACAACTGGTCGTTGGAATTGGCTACACCTTC.

V and J are TRBV5-1 and TRBJ2-3; the D gene is possibly TRBD2 (5 bases). Trimming took off 1 base at V and 3 bases at J, with 12 bases between the two ends. Germline CDR1 reads SGHRS; CDR2 reads YFSETQ. The CDR3 loop spans 15 amino acids. The CDR3 DNA is TGCGCCAGCAGCTTGAGGCCCACGGGGACAGATACGCAGTATTTT. Protein sequence: CASSLRPTGTDTQYF.

The chain couples TRBV15 to TRBJ1-3; TRBD1 agrees at 7 bases. The CDR3 consists of 17 residues. J was trimmed by 0 bases and V by 4 bases; bases with no gene match: 9. Germline V lookup: CDR1 LNHNV, CDR2 YYDKDF (reference sequence). The CDR3 DNA follows: TGTGCCACCAGCACCCGACAGGGACTAATCTCTGGAAACACCATATATTTT. This codes for CATSTRQGLISGNTIYF.

The genes are TRBV7-2 and TRBJ2-3, with D perhaps TRBD1 or TRBD2 (7 bases each). Germline V gene data show CDR1 as SGHTA and CDR2 as FQGNSA. The CDR3 has 15 amino acids. Trimming pared 2 bases from V and 9 bases from J, leaving 18 bases between. Written as DNA, the CDR3 is TGTGCCAGCAGCTTAAACGCGGGGGAGGGACAGACGCAGTATTTT. Encoded protein: CASSLNAGEGQTQYF.

This chain connects TRBV5-1 to TRBJ1-3, with 8 nucleotides matching TRBD1. Germline values: CDR1 SGHRS, CDR2 YFSETQ. This CDR3 has 18 amino acids. V dropped 0 bases and J dropped 0; count of bases not matched to a gene: 8. In DNA, the CDR3 is TGCGCCAGCAGCTTGGGGGCCCGACAGGGGAGCTCTGGAAACACCATATATTTT. This gives the protein CASSLGARQGSSGNTIYF.

In its sample, this clone was seen once. The chain recombines TRBV5-1 with TRBJ2-7, with TRBD2 matching 14 bases. This CDR3 has 18 residues. Per the germline V gene, CDR1 is SGHRS and CDR2 is YFSETQ. The ends lost 0 bases at V and 2 bases at J; junction bases unmatched: 7. The CDR3 DNA is TGCGCCAGCAGCTTGGCGACTAGCGGGAGGGATAAGCCCTACGAGCAGTACTTC. This gives the protein CASSLATSGRDKPYEQYF.